This entry features one T cell receptor beta chain sequence. Its target is unknown. This CDR3 has 15 amino acids. Trimming left V 4 bases short and J 3 bases short, with 15 bases between. CDR1 LNHDA and CDR2 SQIVND come from the germline V gene (reference sequence). The sample belongs to a study of molecular identifiers for immune sequencing clone quantification. Study-level findings and limits: A shared barcode on identical TCR molecules could lead to underestimated sizes for highly expanded clones. The study found clones above 20 RNA copies held over 99% of effector molecules and under 1% in naive cells. Spiked Jurkat TCR RNA equivalent to one cell was reportedly detectable in about a million naive cells.

TCRdb analysed the PCR reads with MiXCR anew, one entry per CDR3 protein. Among over 100,000 distinct CDR3 sequences listed, about 35% were seen once. Isolation of naive CD8 T cells was achieved by sorting on a CD8+CD4-CCR7+CD45RA+ phenotype. This clonotype was sampled from a human donor in good health. Some libraries in this study had Jurkat cell RNA spiked in. The chain carries TRBV19 and TRBJ2-5, with unresolved D. The sequenced sample was naive CD8+ T cells from blood, with Jurkat cell RNA spiked in. The subset here: FACS-sorted CD8+CD4-CCR7+CD45RA+ naive T cells. CDR3 loop: CASSNQTRPEETQYF. The CDR3, as DNA: TGTGCCAGTAGTAATCAGACACGCCCCGAAGAGACCCAGTACTTC.